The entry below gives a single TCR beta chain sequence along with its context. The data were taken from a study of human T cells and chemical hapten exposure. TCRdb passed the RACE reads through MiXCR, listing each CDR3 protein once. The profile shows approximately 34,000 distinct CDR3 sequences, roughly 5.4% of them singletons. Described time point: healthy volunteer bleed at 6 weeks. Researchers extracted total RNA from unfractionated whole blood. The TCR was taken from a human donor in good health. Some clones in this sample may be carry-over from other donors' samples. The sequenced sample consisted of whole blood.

This CDR3 reads CASSPMGQSNEAFF. CDR3 in DNA: TGTGCCAGCTCACCGATGGGACAGAGCAATGAAGCTTTCTTT. The rearrangement joins TRBV18 to TRBJ1-1, with TRBD1 matching over 7 bases. The CDR3 covers 14 residues. Looked up from germline, CDR1 is KGHSH and CDR2 is LQKENI. V lost 3 bases, J lost 7 bases, and 8 bases stayed unmatched.